This TCR beta chain was sequenced in a study of blood T cell repertoires in COVID-19. V was pared by 5 bases and J by 2 bases, with 9 bases of the junction left unmatched. CDR3 size: 16 residues. Germline assignment: CDR1 LNHNV and CDR2 YYDKDF (reference sequence). Per the original data handling: Amplification of reference gene primers was used by the study to estimate nucleated cell counts. Profiled with immunoSEQ multiplex PCR; TCRdb holds only in-frame clones, not every one. V, J and clone size derive from that table, while D and trimming were established from the DNA sequence. In the table there are 160,000 or so clones, approximately 91% of which are singletons.

The TCR comes from a man younger than 30 with acute or convalescent COVID-19. Sequences were obtained from peripheral blood. The J gene is TRBJ2-7, the V gene TRBV15, with 10 bases identical to TRBD1. CDR3 loop: CATSPPGGQGTYEQYF. DNA of the CDR3: TGTGCCACCAGCCCGCCGGGGGGACAGGGGACCTACGAGCAGTACTTC. The full variable domain, in which reference TRBV15 and TRBJ2-7 provide the parts outside the CDR3, is DAMVIQNPRYQVTQFGKPVTLSCSQTLNHNVMYWYQQKSSQAPKLLFHYYDKDFNNEADTPDNFQSRRPNTSFCFLDIRSPGLGDTAMYLCATSPPGGQGTYEQYFGPGTRLTVT.